The clone carrying this T cell receptor (beta chain) was seen only a few times. The antigen is undetermined. Caucasian, healthy and from Russia, the donors were aged between roughly 6 and 95. Donors each provided 8 to 10 milliliters of peripheral blood. In germline, CDR1 is SNHLY, CDR2 FYNNEI. V shed 7 bases, J shed 3 bases, and the junction held 5 bases outside the gene matches. The length of the CDR3 is 14 residues. This sample is part of a study of blood T cells in healthy people across ages. General observations from the study: One million T cells yielded diversity estimates that were considered underestimates.

With a J-beta primer mix and a sample-barcoded 5' primer, a second PCR ran about 6 to 11 cycles. Unique molecular identifiers of 12 random nucleotides labeled each cDNA. TCRdb reprocessed the 5' RACE reads with MiXCR, giving one entry per CDR3 protein. This sample has approximately 830,000 distinct CDR3 sequences, with about 62% found just once. Source material: blood. This receptor was identified in a man aged 30 to 39 in good health. V usage is TRBV2 and J usage is TRBJ1-4, with 7 positions matching TRBD1. CDR3 nucleotides: TGTGCCAGCACCGGGACAGCCTCTAATGAAAAACTGTTTTTT. This codes for CASTGTASNEKLFF.